The sequence of this T cell receptor beta chain was determined in a study of cytomegalovirus exposure and HLA in healthy donors. Study-level results: Reports showed the classifier diagnosing cytomegalovirus status with high specificity and sensitivity. The finding came from a later analysis; first-cohort TCR clusters tended to co-occur in the 120 or so validation repertoires. Researchers catalogued 160 or so TCR beta chains as cytomegalovirus-associated.

The donors were part of the validation cohort of over a hundred subjects. That cohort was separate from the first cohort, which comprised 670 or so subjects. About this clone itself: The target antigen is unknown.

Clones were sequenced by immunoSEQ multiplex PCR, and TCRdb holds only the in-frame ones, with some missing. The top ten hold 1.4% of the sample, which has roughly 130,000 clones, around nine tenths seen once. CDR1 SGHDN and CDR2 FVKESK come from the germline V gene. V shed 4 bases, J shed 1 base, and the junction held 5 bases outside the gene matches. This CDR3 has 15 amino acids. The sample comprised PBMCs. This receptor was taken from a man aged 25-45 years in good health and CMV-seronegative. J is TRBJ2-3 and V is TRBV14; 7 bases agree with TRBD1. For the CDR3, the DNA is TGTGCCAGCAGCCCGGGACAGTTCGGCACAGATACGCAGTATTTT. Protein sequence: CASSPGQFGTDTQYF.